These 17 T cell receptor beta chains came from one sample sequenced in a study of human T cells and chemical hapten exposure. A single record per CDR3 protein comes from TCRdb applying MiXCR to the RACE reads. This sample yields more than 250,000 distinct CDR3 sequences, of which approximately 8.6% are seen a single time; roughly 2.5% belongs to the top ten. Documented time point: pre-sensitization, week 0. Treatment meaning: therapeutic diphenylcyclopropenone sensitization with weekly scalp DPC. Sequences were derived from whole blood, sampled in connection with sensitization to the hapten diphenylcyclopropenone (DPC). The origin of the receptors is a woman in her thirties or forties with alopecia areata. Some clones in this sample may be carry-over from other donors' samples.

The genes are TRBV2 and TRBJ1-1; D unresolved. CDR1 and CDR2 from the germline V gene are SNHLY and FYNNEI. The CDR3 sequence is 14 residues long. The germline V and J ends were trimmed by 5 bases and 1 base, with 11 bases remaining between them. The CDR3 sequence is CASSPRRGNTEAFF. The CDR3 region has the DNA TGTGCCAGCAGTCCACGCCGCGGGAACACTGAAGCTTTCTTT.

This clonotype was picked up a small number of times. The CDR3 DNA sequence: TGCAGCGTCGATGCATACAGGGGCCTAAACACTGAAGCTTTCTTT. It codes for CSVDAYRGLNTEAFF. The chain recombines TRBV29-1 with TRBJ1-1; 7 positions match TRBD1. The CDR3 consists of 15 residues. Losses at the gene ends were 6 bases for V and 2 bases for J; bases not matched to a gene: 12. Germline V CDR1 and CDR2: SQVTM, ANQGSEA.

This chain joins TRBV7-3 and TRBJ2-3; D not certain. The CDR3 totals 16 residues. V was clipped by 2 bases and J by 0 bases, with 12 bases between them. CDR1 and CDR2 from the germline V gene are SGHTA and FQGTGA. The CDR3 DNA reads as TGTGCCAGCAGCTTACCCCTATACCCAAGCACAGATACGCAGTATTTT. It encodes CASSLPLYPSTDTQYF.

V usage is TRBV12-5 and J usage is TRBJ2-4; TRBD1 is a possible D gene (5 bases). CDR1 is LGHNT, CDR2 FRNRAP, per germline. V lost 2 bases, J lost 1 base, and 12 bases lay in between. This CDR3 has 16 residues. The CDR3 sequence is CASGLPGREAKNIQYF. The CDR3 DNA follows: TGTGCTAGTGGTTTGCCAGGGCGTGAGGCCAAAAACATTCAGTACTTC.

The chain has TRBV5-1 and TRBJ2-5, with TRBD1 matching 9 bases. Germline values: CDR1 SGHRS, CDR2 YFSETQ. V gave up 5 bases and J gave up 2 bases; unmatched junction bases: 10. This CDR3 is 16 amino acids long. CDR3 loop: CASRATGTGIQETQYF. The CDR3 region has the DNA TGCGCCAGCAGAGCAACCGGGACAGGGATACAAGAGACCCAGTACTTC.

In its sample, this clonotype was seen many times. This chain joins TRBV20-1 and TRBJ1-1; unclear D gene. The V end was cut by 2 bases, the J end by 1 base, with 8 bases between. Germline V gives CDR1 DFQATT, CDR2 SNEGSKA (reference sequence). The CDR3 sequence is 13 residues long. CDR3 nucleotide sequence: TGCAGTGCTAGACTACAGACGAACACTGAAGCTTTCTTT. This codes for CSARLQTNTEAFF.

This clonotype was observed a handful of times. V usage is TRBV30 and J usage is TRBJ1-3, with D hard to call. CDR1 and CDR2 from the germline V gene are GTSNPN and SVGIG (reference sequence). The CDR3 loop spans 12 amino acids. The ends were cut back, 3 bases at V and 0 bases at J, with 3 bases in the middle. The CDR3 protein is CAWSPSGNTIYF. CDR3 coding DNA: TGTGCCTGGAGCCCCTCTGGAAACACCATATATTTT.

A few counts support this clonotype. J is TRBJ1-2 and V is TRBV27, with TRBD1 matching 8 bases. The CDR3 sequence is 15 residues long. Germline-derived CDR1 and CDR2 are MNHEY and SMNVEV (reference sequence). V gave up 5 bases and J gave up 2 bases; unmatched junction bases: 7. The CDR3, as DNA: TGTGCCAGCAGTCCACGGACAGGGAGAAACTATGGCTACACCTTC. It codes for CASSPRTGRNYGYTF.

J is TRBJ2-1 and V is TRBV7-2; D unclear. The CDR3 consists of 14 residues. Germline V lookup: CDR1 SGHTA, CDR2 FQGNSA. V shed 4 bases and J shed 4 bases, with 11 bases lying between them. The CDR3 coding sequence is TGTGCCAGCAGCTGGCGAAGTAGGTACAATGAGCAGTTCTTC. Translation gives CASSWRSRYNEQFF. Combining the CDR3 with reference TRBV7-2 and TRBJ2-1 gives the whole variable domain GAGVSQSPSNKVTEKGKDVELRCDPISGHTALYWYRQSLGQGLEFLIYFQGNSAPDKSGLPSDRFSAERTGGSVSTLTIQRTQQEDSAVYLCASSWRSRYNEQFFGPGTRLTVL.

The V gene is TRBV27, the J gene TRBJ1-4; D remains unclear. CDR3 length: 13 amino acids. Trimming took 5 bases from V and 7 from J, leaving 11 bases between them. CDR1 is MNHEY, CDR2 SMNVEV, per germline (reference sequence). Here the CDR3 DNA reads TGTGCCAGCAGTCTTCAGACCCGTGAAAAACTGTTTTTT. It codes for CASSLQTREKLFF.

This clonotype appeared a few times. This chain connects TRBV7-2 to TRBJ2-3; D gene ambiguous. V was cut by 1 base and J by 5 bases, with 10 bases left in between. CDR1 is SGHTA, CDR2 FQGNSA, per germline. The CDR3 has 14 amino acids. CDR3 loop: CASSLGPREDTQYF. In DNA, the CDR3 is TGTGCCAGCAGCTTAGGCCCTAGGGAAGATACGCAGTATTTT. Combining the CDR3 with reference TRBV7-2 and TRBJ2-3 gives the whole variable domain GAGVSQSPSNKVTEKGKDVELRCDPISGHTALYWYRQSLGQGLEFLIYFQGNSAPDKSGLPSDRFSAERTGGSVSTLTIQRTQQEDSAVYLCASSLGPREDTQYFGPGTRLTVL.

This clonotype has only a few counts. V is TRBV5-1 and J is TRBJ2-1; D is ambiguous. This CDR3 region has 14 residues. Trimming cost V 5 bases and J 1 base, with 10 bases left between them. From germline, CDR1 is SGHRS and CDR2 YFSETQ. The CDR3 nucleotides are TGCGCCAGCAGTCGAAAGGGTTCCTACAATGAGCAGTTCTTC. Translation gives CASSRKGSYNEQFF.

This chain uses TRBV12-3 or TRBV12-4 with TRBJ2-1; possibly TRBD1 or TRBD2 for D (5 bases each). The CDR3 runs to 15 residues. The V end was cut by 5 bases, the J end by 0 bases, with 11 bases between. CDR3 sequence: CASSATGASYNEQFF. The CDR3 nucleotides are TGTGCCAGCAGTGCTACCGGGGCCTCCTACAATGAGCAGTTCTTC.

Only a few counts were recorded for this clonotype. This sequence joins TRBV29-1 and TRBJ2-5, with D uncertain. From germline, CDR1 is SQVTM and CDR2 ANQGSEA. Trimming shortened V by 3 bases and J by 2 bases, and 10 bases separated the two germline ends. CDR3 length: 13 amino acids. CDR3 DNA: TGCAGCGTTGATTCATGGCAGCAAGAGACCCAGTACTTC. As protein: CSVDSWQQETQYF.

This clonotype was counted a few times. The rearrangement links TRBV7-8 to TRBJ1-2; TRBD1 might be the D (6 bases). The germline V gene has CDR1 SGHVS and CDR2 FQNEAQ. V lost 3 bases, J lost 2 bases, and 10 bases lay in between. CDR3 length equals 14 residues. The CDR3 here is CASSLVQGNYGYTF. The CDR3 coding sequence is TGTGCCAGCAGCTTGGTACAGGGAAACTATGGCTACACCTTC. Based on the CDR3 plus reference TRBV7-8 and TRBJ1-2, the full variable domain is GAGVSQSPRYKVAKRGQDVALRCDPISGHVSLFWYQQALGQGPEFLTYFQNEAQLDKSGLPSDRFFAERPEGSVSTLKIQRTQQEDSAVYLCASSLVQGNYGYTFGSGTRLTVV.

This clonotype was found a few times. J is TRBJ2-7 and V is TRBV28, with 7 bases matching TRBD2. The CDR3 is 13 amino acids. CDR1 and CDR2 (germline): MDHEN, SYDVKM. V lost 3 bases, J lost 5 bases, and 4 bases stayed unmatched. The CDR3 is CASSLGGINEQYF. The CDR3 nucleotides read TGTGCCAGCAGTTTGGGAGGGATCAACGAGCAGTACTTC. Looking up the rest from reference TRBV28 and TRBJ2-7 gives the full variable domain: DVKVTQSSRYLVKRTGEKVFLECVQDMDHENMFWYRQDPGLGLRLIYFSYDVKMKEKGDIPEGYSVSREKKERFSLILESASTNQTSMYLCASSLGGINEQYFGPGTRLTVT.

The gene calls are TRBV5-1 and TRBJ1-3; D remains ambiguous. This CDR3 has 16 amino acids. The germline V and J ends were trimmed by 0 bases and 0 bases, with 10 bases remaining between them. Per the germline V gene, CDR1 is SGHRS and CDR2 is YFSETQ. The DNA of the CDR3 is TGCGCCAGCAGCTTGGAGCCGGCAAGCTCTGGAAACACCATATATTTT. Translation: CASSLEPASSGNTIYF.